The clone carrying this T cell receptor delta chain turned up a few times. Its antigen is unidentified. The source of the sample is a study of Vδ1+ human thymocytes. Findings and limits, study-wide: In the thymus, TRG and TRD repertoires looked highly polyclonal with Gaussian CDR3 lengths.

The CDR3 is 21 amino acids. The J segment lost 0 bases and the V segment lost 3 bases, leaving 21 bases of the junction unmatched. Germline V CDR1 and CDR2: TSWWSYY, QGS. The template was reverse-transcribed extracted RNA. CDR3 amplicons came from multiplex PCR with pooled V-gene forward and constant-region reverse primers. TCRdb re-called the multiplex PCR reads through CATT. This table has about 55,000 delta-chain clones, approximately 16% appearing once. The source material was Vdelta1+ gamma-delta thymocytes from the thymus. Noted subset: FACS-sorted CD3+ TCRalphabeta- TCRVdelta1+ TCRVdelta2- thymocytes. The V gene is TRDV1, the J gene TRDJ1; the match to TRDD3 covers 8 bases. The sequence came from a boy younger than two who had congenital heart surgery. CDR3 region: CALGDRTTLRLGDHYTDKLIF. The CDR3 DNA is TGTGCTCTTGGGGACCGTACAACTTTGCGGCTGGGGGACCATTACACCGATAAACTCATCTTT.